This T cell receptor (beta chain) was identified in a study of blood T cell repertoires in COVID-19. Germline values: CDR1 SGHNT, CDR2 YENEEA. This CDR3 is 16 amino acids long. V lost 5 bases and J 10 bases, leaving 25 bases between the germline ends. How the authors handled the data: Reference gene primer amplification gave estimated nucleated cell counts. Sequenced by immunoSEQ multiplex PCR; TCRdb stores in-frame clones only, minus some. The V and J calls and clone size are taken from that table; D and trimming were inferred from the DNA. The sample has over 200,000 clones, roughly 84% seen once. The specimen sequenced was peripheral blood. This TCR was recovered from a man between 40 and 49 years old who had recovered from COVID-19. The rearrangement uses TRBV11-3 and TRBJ2-3; D perhaps matches TRBD2 (7 bases). The CDR3 loop is CASSQYTTGGPRAQYF. The DNA of the CDR3 is TGTGCCAGCAGCCAGTACACGACGGGGGGCCCCCGGGCGCAGTATTTT.